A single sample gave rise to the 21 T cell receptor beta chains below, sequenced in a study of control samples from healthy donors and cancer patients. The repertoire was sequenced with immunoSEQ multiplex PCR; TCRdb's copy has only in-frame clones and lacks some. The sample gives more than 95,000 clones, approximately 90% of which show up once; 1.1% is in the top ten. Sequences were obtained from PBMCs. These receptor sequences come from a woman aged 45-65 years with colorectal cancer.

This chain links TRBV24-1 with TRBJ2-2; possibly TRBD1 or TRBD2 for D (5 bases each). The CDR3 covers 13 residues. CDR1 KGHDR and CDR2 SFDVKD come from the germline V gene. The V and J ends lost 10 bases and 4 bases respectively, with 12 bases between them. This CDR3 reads CATRDGATGELFF. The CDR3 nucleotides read TGTGCCACAAGGGACGGGGCCACCGGGGAGCTGTTTTTT.

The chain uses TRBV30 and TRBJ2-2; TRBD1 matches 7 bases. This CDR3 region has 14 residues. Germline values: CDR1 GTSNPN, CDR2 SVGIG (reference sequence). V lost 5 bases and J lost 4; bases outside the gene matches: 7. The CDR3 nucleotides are TGTGCCTGGGACAGGGTGGCTGCCACCGGGGAGCTGTTTTTT. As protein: CAWDRVAATGELFF.

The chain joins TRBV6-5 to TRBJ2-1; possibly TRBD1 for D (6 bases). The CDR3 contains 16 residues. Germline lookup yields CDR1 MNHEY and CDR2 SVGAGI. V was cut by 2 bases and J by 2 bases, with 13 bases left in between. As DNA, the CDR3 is TGTGCCAGCAGTTACCTTACCCAGGGGACCTACAATGAGCAGTTCTTC. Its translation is CASSYLTQGTYNEQFF.

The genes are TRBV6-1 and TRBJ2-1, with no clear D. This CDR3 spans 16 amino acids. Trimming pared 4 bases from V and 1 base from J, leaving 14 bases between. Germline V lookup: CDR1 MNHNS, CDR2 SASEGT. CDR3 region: CASSVLSFDSYNEQFF. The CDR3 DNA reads TGTGCCAGCAGTGTATTGTCCTTTGATTCCTACAATGAGCAGTTCTTC.

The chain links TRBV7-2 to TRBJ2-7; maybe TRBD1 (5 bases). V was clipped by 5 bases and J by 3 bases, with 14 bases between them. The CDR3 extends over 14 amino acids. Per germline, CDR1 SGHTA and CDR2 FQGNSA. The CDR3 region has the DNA TGTGCCAGCAGCGCCTCACAGGTAATCTACGAGCAGTACTTC. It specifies CASSASQVIYEQYF.

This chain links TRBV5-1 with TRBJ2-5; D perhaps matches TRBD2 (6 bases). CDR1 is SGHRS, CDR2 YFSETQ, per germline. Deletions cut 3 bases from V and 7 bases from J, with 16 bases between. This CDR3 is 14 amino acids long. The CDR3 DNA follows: TGCGCCAGCAGCTGGGGGGAAGCAAGGGGGACCCAGTACTTC. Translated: CASSWGEARGTQYF.

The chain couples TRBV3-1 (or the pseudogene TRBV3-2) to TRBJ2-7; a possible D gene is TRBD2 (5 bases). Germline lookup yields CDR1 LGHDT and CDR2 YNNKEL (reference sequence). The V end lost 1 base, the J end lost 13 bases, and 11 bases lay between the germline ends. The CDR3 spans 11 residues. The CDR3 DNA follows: TGTGCCAGCAGCCAAGTCGCTCGGGGTTACTTC. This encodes CASSQVARGYF.

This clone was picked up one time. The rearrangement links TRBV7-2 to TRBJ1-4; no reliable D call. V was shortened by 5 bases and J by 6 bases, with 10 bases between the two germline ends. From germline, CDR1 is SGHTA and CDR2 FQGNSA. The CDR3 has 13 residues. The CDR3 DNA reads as TGTGCCAGCAGCCAAAGTCGGGATGAAAAACTGTTTTTT. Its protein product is CASSQSRDEKLFF.

DNA of the CDR3: TGCGCCAGCAGCTCGGAGGGAGTCCAAGAGACCCAGTACTTC. This codes for CASSSEGVQETQYF. The gene calls are TRBV5-1 and TRBJ2-5, with D possibly being TRBD2 (6 bases). This CDR3 has 14 amino acids. V lost 3 bases to trimming and J lost 1 base, with 10 bases between them. The germline V gene has CDR1 SGHRS and CDR2 YFSETQ.

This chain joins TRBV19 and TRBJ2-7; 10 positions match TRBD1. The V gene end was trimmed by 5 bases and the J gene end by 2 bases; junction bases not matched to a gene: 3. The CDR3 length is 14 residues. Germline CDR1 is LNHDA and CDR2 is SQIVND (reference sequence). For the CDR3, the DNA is TGTGCCAGTAGTCTGACAGGGGGCCCCTACGAGCAGTACTTC. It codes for CASSLTGGPYEQYF.

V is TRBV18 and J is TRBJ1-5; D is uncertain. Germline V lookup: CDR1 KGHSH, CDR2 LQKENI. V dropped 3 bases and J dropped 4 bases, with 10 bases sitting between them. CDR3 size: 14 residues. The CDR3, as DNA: TGTGCCAGCTCACCTTCGGGAGGAAATCAGCCCCAGCATTTT. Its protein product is CASSPSGGNQPQHF.

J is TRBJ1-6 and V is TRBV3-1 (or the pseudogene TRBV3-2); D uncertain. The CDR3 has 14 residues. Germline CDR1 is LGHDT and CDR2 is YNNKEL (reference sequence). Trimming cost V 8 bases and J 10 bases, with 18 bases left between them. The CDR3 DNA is TGTGCCAGCGGAGCCATGGGGTTCTCATCACCCCTCCACTTT. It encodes CASGAMGFSSPLHF.

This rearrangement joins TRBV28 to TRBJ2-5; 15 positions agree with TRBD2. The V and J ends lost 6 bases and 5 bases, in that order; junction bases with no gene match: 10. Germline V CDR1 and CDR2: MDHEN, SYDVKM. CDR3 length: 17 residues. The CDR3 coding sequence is TGTGCCAGCAGCCCGGGGACTAGCGGGAGGATTGGGGAGACCCAGTACTTC. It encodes CASSPGTSGRIGETQYF. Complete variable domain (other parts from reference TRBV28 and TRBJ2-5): DVKVTQSSRYLVKRTGEKVFLECVQDMDHENMFWYRQDPGLGLRLIYFSYDVKMKEKGDIPEGYSVSREKKERFSLILESASTNQTSMYLCASSPGTSGRIGETQYFGPGTRLLVL.

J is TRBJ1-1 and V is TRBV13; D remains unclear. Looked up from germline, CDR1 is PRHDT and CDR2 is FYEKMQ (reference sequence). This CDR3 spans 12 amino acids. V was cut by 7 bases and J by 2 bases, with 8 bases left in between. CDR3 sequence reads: CASTALNTEAFF. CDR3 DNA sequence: TGTGCCAGCACAGCTTTAAACACTGAAGCTTTCTTT.

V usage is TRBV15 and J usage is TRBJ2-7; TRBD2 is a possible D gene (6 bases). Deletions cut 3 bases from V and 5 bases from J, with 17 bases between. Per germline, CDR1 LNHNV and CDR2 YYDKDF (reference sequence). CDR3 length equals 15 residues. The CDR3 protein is CATSRLGGALNEQYF. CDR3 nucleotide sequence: TGTGCCACCAGCAGGCTAGGAGGGGCGCTCAACGAGCAGTACTTC.

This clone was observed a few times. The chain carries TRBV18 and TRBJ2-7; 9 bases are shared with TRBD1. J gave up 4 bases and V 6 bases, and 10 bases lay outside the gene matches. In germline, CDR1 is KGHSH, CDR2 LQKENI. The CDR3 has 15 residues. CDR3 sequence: CASSGIGQGKYEQYF. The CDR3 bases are TGTGCCAGCTCTGGCATAGGACAGGGGAAATACGAGCAGTACTTC.

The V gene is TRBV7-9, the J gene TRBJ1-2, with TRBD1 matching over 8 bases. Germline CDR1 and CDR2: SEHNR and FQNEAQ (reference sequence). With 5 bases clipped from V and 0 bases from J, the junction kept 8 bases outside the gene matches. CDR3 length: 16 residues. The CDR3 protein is CASSREPGQANYGYTF. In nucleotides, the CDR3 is TGTGCCAGCAGCAGAGAGCCGGGACAGGCTAACTATGGCTACACCTTC.

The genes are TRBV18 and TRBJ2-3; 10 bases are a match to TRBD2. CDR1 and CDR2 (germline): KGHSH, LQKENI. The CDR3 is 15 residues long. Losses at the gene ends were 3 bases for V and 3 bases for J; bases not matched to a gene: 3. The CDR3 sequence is CASSPAGLATDTQYF. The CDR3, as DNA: TGTGCCAGCTCACCGGCGGGACTAGCGACAGATACGCAGTATTTT.

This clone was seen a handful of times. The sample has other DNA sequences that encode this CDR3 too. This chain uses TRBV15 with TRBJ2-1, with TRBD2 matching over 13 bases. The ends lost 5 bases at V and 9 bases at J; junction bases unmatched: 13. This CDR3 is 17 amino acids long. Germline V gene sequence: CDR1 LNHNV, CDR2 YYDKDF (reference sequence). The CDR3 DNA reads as TGTGCCACCAGCTTGTGGACTAGCGGGAGACGGTTAGGTGAGCAGTTCTTC. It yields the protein CATSLWTSGRRLGEQFF.

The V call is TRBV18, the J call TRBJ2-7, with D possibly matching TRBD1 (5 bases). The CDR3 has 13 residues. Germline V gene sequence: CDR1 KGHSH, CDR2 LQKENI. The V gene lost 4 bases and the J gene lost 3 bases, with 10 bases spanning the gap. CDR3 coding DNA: TGTGCCAGCTCACTCACCAGGGTCTACGAGCAGTACTTC. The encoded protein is CASSLTRVYEQYF.

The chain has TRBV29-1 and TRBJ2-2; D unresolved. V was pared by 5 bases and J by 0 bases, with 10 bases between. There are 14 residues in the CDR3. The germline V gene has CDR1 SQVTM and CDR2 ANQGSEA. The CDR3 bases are TGCAGCGTTCTGGGCGAACCGAACACCGGGGAGCTGTTTTTT. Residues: CSVLGEPNTGELFF.